These 15 T cell receptor beta chains originate from one sample sequenced in a study of cytomegalovirus exposure and HLA in healthy donors. Profiled with immunoSEQ multiplex PCR; TCRdb holds only in-frame clones, not every one. Of fewer than 250,000 clones listed, around nine tenths are singletons. The source material was PBMCs. All receptors come from a man younger than 35 in good health and CMV-seronegative.

The chain employs TRBV10-3 and TRBJ1-2; D not certain. Germline lookup yields CDR1 ENHRY and CDR2 SYGVKD. The CDR3 runs to 15 residues. Trimming removed 0 bases at V and 3 bases at J, with 11 bases between. The CDR3 loop reads CAISESSPIYYGYTF. The CDR3 DNA follows: TGTGCCATCAGTGAGTCGAGTCCCATATACTATGGCTACACCTTC.

As concerns this clone: Other DNA sequences in this sample translate to the same CDR3. This chain links TRBV30 with TRBJ2-7; D possibly corresponds to TRBD2 (6 bases). CDR3 length: 12 residues. The germline V gene has CDR1 GTSNPN and CDR2 SVGIG (reference sequence). Trimming removed 4 bases from V and 4 bases from J, with 11 bases in between. The CDR3 reads CAWNPGGYEQYF. The CDR3 coding sequence is TGTGCCTGGAATCCCGGAGGGTACGAGCAGTACTTC.

The chain is built from TRBV15 and TRBJ1-2; a possible D gene is TRBD1 (5 bases). This CDR3 spans 15 amino acids. The germline V gene has CDR1 LNHNV and CDR2 YYDKDF (reference sequence). V lost 2 bases and J lost 3, with 13 bases in between. For the CDR3, the DNA is TGTGCCACCAGCAGATTCGGTAGGGGTGACTATGGCTACACCTTC. The encoded protein is CATSRFGRGDYGYTF.

This rearrangement joins TRBV2 to TRBJ2-7; 9 bases are shared with TRBD2. The CDR3 is made up of 13 amino acids. Germline V gene sequence: CDR1 SNHLY, CDR2 FYNNEI. Unmatched junction bases numbered 9, after V lost 9 bases and J lost 6 bases. CDR3 in amino acids: CARSGTSTTEQYF. The CDR3, as DNA: TGTGCCAGATCCGGGACTAGCACAACCGAGCAGTACTTC.

CDR3 region: CATSDGQGYTEAFF. CDR3 sequence (DNA): TGTGCCACCAGCGACGGGCAGGGGTACACTGAAGCTTTCTTT. The chain combines TRBV15 with TRBJ1-1; TRBD1 might be the D (6 bases). The V and J ends lost 5 bases and 3 bases respectively, with 13 bases between them. The V gene's germline CDR1 is LNHNV and CDR2 YYDKDF (reference sequence). The CDR3 is made up of 14 amino acids. The full variable domain, rest sourced from reference TRBV15 and TRBJ1-1, is DAMVIQNPRYQVTQFGKPVTLSCSQTLNHNVMYWYQQKSSQAPKLLFHYYDKDFNNEADTPDNFQSRRPNTSFCFLDIRSPGLGDTAMYLCATSDGQGYTEAFFGQGTRLTVV.

J is TRBJ1-3 and V is TRBV7-6, with D perhaps TRBD1 (5 bases). The CDR3 is 16 residues long. V lost 2 bases and J 1 base, leaving 12 bases between the germline ends. Germline values: CDR1 SGHVS, CDR2 FNYEAQ. DNA of the CDR3: TGTGCCAGCAGCTTATCAAGGGGAGGGTCTGGAAACACCATATATTTT. This translates into CASSLSRGGSGNTIYF.

The chain has TRBV5-6 and TRBJ1-5; D not resolved. This CDR3 spans 14 amino acids. CDR1 and CDR2 (germline): SGHDT, YYEEEE. V was cut by 0 bases and J by 3 bases, with 7 bases left in between. For the CDR3, the DNA is TGTGCCAGCAGCTTGGGACAAGTCAATCAGCCCCAGCATTTT. Translation: CASSLGQVNQPQHF.

Comments on this clone: The same CDR3 is also encoded by other DNA sequences in this sample. The chain has TRBV5-1 and TRBJ2-5, with 10 bases matching TRBD1. CDR1 and CDR2 from the germline V gene are SGHRS and YFSETQ. The CDR3 spans 15 residues. The J segment lost 5 bases and the V segment lost 0 bases, leaving 4 bases of the junction unmatched. CDR3 amino acids: CASSLAGTGEETQYF. The DNA of the CDR3 is TGCGCCAGCAGCTTGGCGGGGACAGGGGAGGAGACCCAGTACTTC.

The rearrangement joins TRBV4-3 to TRBJ1-1; 8 bases line up with TRBD1. The CDR3 contains 13 residues. V lost 0 bases to trimming and J lost 9 bases; unmatched junction nucleotides: 3. Germline V gene data show CDR1 as LGHNA and CDR2 as YSLEER. The CDR3 is CASSQEARGQAFF. The CDR3 DNA is TGCGCCAGCAGCCAAGAGGCCAGGGGGCAAGCTTTCTTT.

The genes are TRBV6-6 and TRBJ2-7; TRBD2 is a possible D gene (6 bases). Trimming took off 0 bases at V and 2 bases at J, with 8 bases between the two ends. This CDR3 spans 14 amino acids. CDR1 MNHNY and CDR2 SVGAGI come from the germline V gene (reference sequence). The chain's CDR3 is CASSYSAGTYEQYF. Here the CDR3 DNA reads TGTGCCAGCAGTTACTCGGCGGGGACCTACGAGCAGTACTTC.

This sequence joins TRBV27 and TRBJ1-5; possibly TRBD1 for D (5 bases). The CDR3 totals 17 residues. V was pared by 2 bases and J by 1 base, with 15 bases between. Germline V gives CDR1 MNHEY, CDR2 SMNVEV (reference sequence). DNA of the CDR3: TGTGCCAGCAGTTTACTTGTTCCAGGGCGAAGCAATCAGCCCCAGCATTTT. It encodes CASSLLVPGRSNQPQHF.

CDR3 protein: CASSQGGQGVSSGANVLTF. The CDR3 DNA sequence: TGCGCCAGCAGCCAAGGGGGACAGGGGGTAAGCTCTGGGGCCAACGTCCTGACTTTC. V and J are TRBV4-1 and TRBJ2-6; 11 nucleotides align to TRBD1. CDR3 size: 19 residues. The V and J ends lost 1 base and 0 bases, in that order; junction bases with no gene match: 5. CDR1 is MGHRA and CDR2 is YSYEKL in the germline V gene.

The chain couples TRBV30 to TRBJ2-7, with 10 bases aligning to TRBD2. Germline V lookup: CDR1 GTSNPN, CDR2 SVGIG (reference sequence). With 3 bases clipped from V and 5 bases from J, the junction kept 7 bases outside the gene matches. CDR3 size: 14 residues. The CDR3 loop reads CAWSLRAGGDEQYF. Here the CDR3 DNA reads TGTGCCTGGAGCCTACGAGCGGGAGGGGACGAGCAGTACTTC. Based on the CDR3 plus reference TRBV30 and TRBJ2-7, the full variable domain is SQTIHQWPATLVQPVGSPLSLECTVEGTSNPNLYWYRQAAGRGLQLLFYSVGIGQISSEVPQNLSASRPQDRQFILSSKKLLLSDSGFYLCAWSLRAGGDEQYFGPGTRLTVT.

The chain combines TRBV30 with TRBJ2-3; 10 bases are shared with TRBD2. J lost 3 bases, V lost 5 bases, and 11 bases had no gene match. This CDR3 is built from 16 residues. CDR1 GTSNPN and CDR2 SVGIG come from the germline V gene (reference sequence). The CDR3, as DNA: TGTGCCTGGGGAGATCTTCTAGCGGGAGATACAGATACGCAGTATTTT. Translated: CAWGDLLAGDTDTQYF.

As concerns this clone: Other nucleotide sequences in the sample specify the same CDR3. The rearrangement uses TRBV29-1 and TRBJ2-7; TRBD1 might be the D (6 bases). The CDR3 spans 12 residues. With 3 bases removed from V and 1 base from J, the gap between germline ends came to 7 bases. Germline assignment: CDR1 SQVTM and CDR2 ANQGSEA. The CDR3 region is CSVEDSSYEQYF. CDR3 bases: TGCAGCGTTGAGGACAGTTCCTACGAGCAGTACTTC.